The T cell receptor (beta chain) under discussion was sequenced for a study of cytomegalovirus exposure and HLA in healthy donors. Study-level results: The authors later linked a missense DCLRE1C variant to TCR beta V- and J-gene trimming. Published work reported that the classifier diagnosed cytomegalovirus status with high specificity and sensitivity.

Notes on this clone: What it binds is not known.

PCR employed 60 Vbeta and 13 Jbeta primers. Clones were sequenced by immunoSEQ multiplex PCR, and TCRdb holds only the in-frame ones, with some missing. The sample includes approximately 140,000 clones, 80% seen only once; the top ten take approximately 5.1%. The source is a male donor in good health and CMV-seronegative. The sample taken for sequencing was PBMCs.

Written as DNA, the CDR3 is TGTGCCAGCAGCGTAGCTGGTGGCAGGGCCTACGAGCAGTACTTC. It yields the protein CASSVAGGRAYEQYF. This sequence joins TRBV9 and TRBJ2-7; perhaps TRBD1 as D (5 bases). This CDR3 has 15 amino acids. Germline V CDR1 and CDR2: SGDLS, YYNGEE. Deletions cut 0 bases from V and 2 bases from J, with 12 bases between.